This entry lists 17 T cell receptor beta chains sequenced from one sample in a study of CD8+ T cells in alopecia areata. Isolated RNA was reverse transcribed into cDNA used as the sequencing template. Profiled with immunoSEQ multiplex PCR; TCRdb holds only in-frame clones, not every one. The sample has about 160,000 clones, around three fifths seen once. The treatment: oral pan-JAK inhibitor, 5-10 mg twice daily. This specimen was CD4+ T cells sorted from blood, taken at week 24, from a patient treated with tofacitinib. The receptor source for this set is a human donor with alopecia areata.

This clone was observed a single time. The chain couples TRBV4-1 to TRBJ2-7, with TRBD1 identical over 8 bases. V lost 4 bases to trimming and J lost 3 bases; unmatched junction nucleotides: 2. Germline CDR1 is MGHRA and CDR2 is YSYEKL. The length of the CDR3 is 13 residues. In nucleotides, the CDR3 is TGCGCCAGCAGCCTTACAGGGGGCTACGAGCAGTACTTC. It codes for CASSLTGGYEQYF.

This chain joins TRBV19 and TRBJ1-1; D is ambiguous. The CDR3 runs to 14 residues. Germline V gene data show CDR1 as LNHDA and CDR2 as SQIVND (reference sequence). V shed 1 base and J shed 2 bases, with 8 bases lying between them. This chain's CDR3 is CASSIVSTNTEAFF. In DNA, the CDR3 is TGTGCCAGTAGTATAGTAAGCACAAACACTGAAGCTTTCTTT.

This chain joins TRBV10-3 and TRBJ1-2; D not resolved. Trimming cost V 2 bases and J 9 bases, with 10 bases left between them. Germline assignment: CDR1 ENHRY and CDR2 SYGVKD. The CDR3 sequence is 12 residues long. CDR3 nucleotides: TGTGCCATCAGTGAGCCTACAGCACGCTACACCTTC. Translating gives CAISEPTARYTF.

This rearrangement joins TRBV7-9 to TRBJ2-1, with D possibly being TRBD1 or TRBD2 (6 bases each). V dropped 5 bases and J dropped 6 bases, with 17 bases sitting between them. The CDR3 has 15 residues. Germline assignment: CDR1 SEHNR and CDR2 FQNEAQ (reference sequence). The CDR3: CASSPMWGAGNEQFF. CDR3 coding DNA: TGTGCCAGCAGCCCCATGTGGGGGGCCGGCAATGAGCAGTTCTTC.

In its sample, this clone was seen once. CDR3 in DNA: TGTGCCAGCAGCTTGGTAGCAGGGGACGGCTACACCTTC. It translates to CASSLVAGDGYTF. This chain links TRBV5-4 with TRBJ1-2, with D perhaps matching TRBD1 (6 bases). Per the germline V gene, CDR1 is SGHNT and CDR2 is YYREEE (reference sequence). There are 13 residues in the CDR3. The ends were cut back, 0 bases at V and 8 bases at J, with 11 bases in the middle. The full variable domain, completed using reference TRBV5-4 and TRBJ1-2, is ETGVTQSPTHLIKTRGQQVTLRCSSQSGHNTVSWYQQALGQGPQFIFQYYREEENGRGNFPPRFSGLQFPNYSSELNVNALELDDSALYLCASSLVAGDGYTFGSGTRLTVV.

This clone was counted a few times. The J gene is TRBJ2-7, the V gene TRBV15, with D unclear. Trimming left V 5 bases short and J 4 bases short, with 9 bases between. Germline V gene data show CDR1 as LNHNV and CDR2 as YYDKDF (reference sequence). The CDR3 has 12 amino acids. The DNA for the CDR3 is TGTGCCACCAGCCTAGACTTGTACGAGCAGTACTTC. This gives the protein CATSLDLYEQYF.

V and J are TRBV11-3 and TRBJ2-5; D remains unclear. In germline, CDR1 is SGHNT, CDR2 YENEEA. Trimming shortened V by 1 base and J by 2 bases, and 8 bases separated the two germline ends. This CDR3 region has 14 residues. CDR3 protein: CASSLVIKQETQYF. The CDR3 DNA reads as TGTGCCAGCAGCTTAGTTATCAAACAAGAGACCCAGTACTTC.

The chain combines TRBV11-3 with TRBJ2-7; 7 bases agree with TRBD2. After removal of 2 bases from V and 4 bases from J, the junction contained 2 bases not matched to a gene. This CDR3 has 13 residues. The germline gives CDR1 SGHNT, CDR2 YENEEA. CDR3 in amino acids: CASSLKGGYEQYF. CDR3 DNA: TGTGCCAGCAGCTTAAAGGGAGGGTACGAGCAGTACTTC. Full variable domain (remainder filled in from reference TRBV11-3 and TRBJ2-7): EAGVVQSPRYKIIEKKQPVAFWCNPISGHNTLYWYLQNLGQGPELLIRYENEEAVDDSQLPKDRFSAERLKGVDSTLKIQPAELGDSAVYLCASSLKGGYEQYFGPGTRLTVT.

V gene TRBV5-1 combines with J gene TRBJ1-5; D gene uncertain. CDR3 length: 13 amino acids. Germline CDR1 reads SGHRS; CDR2 reads YFSETQ. The ends were cut back, 5 bases at V and 1 base at J, with 7 bases in the middle. The CDR3 region is CASSVQSNQPQHF. The CDR3 coding sequence is TGCGCCAGCAGTGTACAAAGCAATCAGCCCCAGCATTTT.

This chain uses TRBV29-1 with TRBJ2-2; 7 bases align to TRBD1. Germline lookup yields CDR1 SQVTM and CDR2 ANQGSEA. V was clipped by 3 bases and J by 6 bases; unmatched bases: 1. The CDR3 runs 12 residues. The CDR3 sequence: CSVERGPGELFF. In DNA, the CDR3 is TGCAGCGTTGAGAGGGGGCCCGGGGAGCTGTTTTTT.

A few counts support this clone. V usage is TRBV5-4 and J usage is TRBJ1-5; D uncertain. V was clipped by 3 bases and J by 4 bases, with 8 bases between them. There are 13 residues in the CDR3. Germline V lookup: CDR1 SGHNT, CDR2 YYREEE (reference sequence). CDR3 DNA sequence: TGTGCCAGCAGCTCTGACAAAAATCAGCCCCAGCATTTT. This gives the protein CASSSDKNQPQHF. The variable domain in full, completed from reference TRBV5-4 and TRBJ1-5, reads ETGVTQSPTHLIKTRGQQVTLRCSSQSGHNTVSWYQQALGQGPQFIFQYYREEENGRGNFPPRFSGLQFPNYSSELNVNALELDDSALYLCASSSDKNQPQHFGDGTRLSIL.

The chain is built from TRBV5-1 and TRBJ1-2; D gene uncertain. The V gene lost 0 bases and the J gene lost 3 bases, with 6 bases spanning the gap. The CDR3 is 13 amino acids. Germline V gene sequence: CDR1 SGHRS, CDR2 YFSETQ. Here the CDR3 reads CASSLVLDYGYTF. The CDR3 DNA sequence: TGCGCCAGCAGCTTGGTTCTGGACTATGGCTACACCTTC. Full variable domain (missing parts from reference TRBV5-1 and TRBJ1-2): KAGVTQTPRYLIKTRGQQVTLSCSPISGHRSVSWYQQTPGQGLQFLFEYFSETQRNKGNFPGRFSGRQFSNSRSEMNVSTLELGDSALYLCASSLVLDYGYTFGSGTRLTVV.

The chain joins TRBV6-5 to TRBJ2-7, with 8 bases identical to TRBD1. The germline V gene has CDR1 MNHEY and CDR2 SVGAGI. The CDR3 is 14 residues long. The J segment lost 1 base and the V segment lost 6 bases, leaving 5 bases of the junction unmatched. CDR3 loop: CASSDRDRSYEQYF. Written as DNA, the CDR3 is TGTGCCAGCAGCGACCGGGACAGGTCCTACGAGCAGTACTTC.

This chain uses TRBV9 with TRBJ2-1, with no clear D. Germline V gene data show CDR1 as SGDLS and CDR2 as YYNGEE. Trimming removed 0 bases from V and 2 bases from J, with 9 bases in between. CDR3 length: 15 residues. CDR3 DNA: TGTGCCAGCAGCGTAGCCCCAGTAACCTACAATGAGCAGTTCTTC. It yields the protein CASSVAPVTYNEQFF.

The V gene is TRBV15, the J gene TRBJ1-3, with D possibly TRBD1 on 5 matching bases. The CDR3 has 15 amino acids. Germline-derived CDR1 and CDR2 are LNHNV and YYDKDF (reference sequence). V dropped 0 bases and J dropped 2 bases, with 8 bases sitting between them. The CDR3, as DNA: TGTGCCACCAGCAGAGATTGGGGGGCTGGAAACACCATATATTTT. It encodes CATSRDWGAGNTIYF.

The CDR3 sequence is CAWSRGLAGALTGELFF. The CDR3 DNA is TGTGCCTGGAGTAGGGGTCTAGCGGGAGCTTTAACCGGGGAGCTGTTTTTT. This chain connects TRBV30 to TRBJ2-2, with TRBD2 identical over 10 bases. The CDR3 runs to 17 residues. Trimming cost V 2 bases and J 5 bases; bases outside gene matches: 11. CDR1 GTSNPN and CDR2 SVGIG come from the germline V gene (reference sequence).

The gene calls are TRBV30 and TRBJ1-1; D remains unclear. V shed 2 bases and J shed 4 bases, with 14 bases lying between them. Germline lookup yields CDR1 GTSNPN and CDR2 SVGIG (reference sequence). The CDR3 extends over 14 amino acids. DNA for the CDR3: TGTGCCTGGAGTACCAGGCTCCGGGGCACTGAAGCTTTCTTT. This sequence encodes CAWSTRLRGTEAFF.